This TCR beta chain appears in the sequencing data of a study of T-cell memory formation after mild COVID-19. Turning to the study itself: The TCR clusters were mostly specific to one donor. Study results and caveats: There was no confirmation that second-wave clones peaking on day 37 were SARS-CoV-2 specific. CD4+ bias marked clones expanding day 15 to 37, unlike balanced contracting clones.

Germline loops: CDR1 ENHRY, CDR2 SYGVKD. The ends lost 4 bases at V and 8 bases at J; junction bases unmatched: 13. This CDR3 spans 17 amino acids. This clonotype has a handful of counts. Its antigen is unidentified. TCRdb independently ran MiXCR on the 5' RACE reads; one entry per CDR3 protein. The data hold 470,000 or so distinct CDR3 sequences, with approximately 19% observed a single time. Sequencing used PBMCs or a T cell subset sorted from them (not recorded which). V gene TRBV10-3 combines with J gene TRBJ2-1; TRBD2 matches at 11 bases. This clonotype was sampled from a man aged 18 to 30 who had mild COVID-19 (a few samples of this study predate the infection). Cell type and time point are not known. For the CDR3, the DNA is TGTGCCATCAGTGCCCCCAGCTCTAGCGGGGGGATATATGAGCAGTTCTTC. Protein product: CAISAPSSSGGIYEQFF.